This T cell receptor beta chain comes out of a study of blood T cell repertoires in COVID-19. Looked up from germline, CDR1 is SEHNR and CDR2 is FQNEAQ (reference sequence). The CDR3 is 12 residues long. The V end was cut by 4 bases, the J end by 7 bases, with 10 bases between. Sequencing used immunoSEQ multiplex PCR; TCRdb keeps in-frame clones, though not all of them. Among 150,000 to 200,000 clones listed, 65% to 85% were seen once. The specimen was peripheral blood. The receptor was derived from a man in his fifties or sixties with active or convalescent COVID-19. The rearrangement joins TRBV7-9 to TRBJ1-2; no clear D. The CDR3 sequence: CASSYSSTGYTF. DNA of the CDR3: TGTGCCAGCAGCTACAGTTCTACTGGCTACACCTTC.